This TCR beta chain was documented in a study of early T cells in non-severe SARS-CoV-2 infection. V lost 6 bases, J lost 3 bases, and 17 bases lay in between. This CDR3 is built from 14 residues. CDR1 and CDR2 from the germline V gene are SQVTM and ANQGSEA. MiXCR, applied by TCRdb to the 5' RACE reads, yields one record per CDR3 protein. The repertoire has 55,000 to 75,000 distinct CDR3 sequences, 6% to 8.5% of them found once; the top ten carry around 3.4%. The TCR comes from an adult who was a healthcare worker with PCR-confirmed SARS-CoV-2 infection or an uninfected control (not recorded which). This rearrangement joins TRBV29-1 to TRBJ1-2, with D hard to call. The sample consisted of whole blood. In nucleotides, the CDR3 is TGCAGCGTCTCGGGTTGGGGAAGTGACTATGGCTACACCTTC. This encodes CSVSGWGSDYGYTF.